This T cell receptor (beta chain) was documented in a study of T cell changes during pregnancy in multiple sclerosis. Repertoires were generated with immunoSEQ multiplex PCR, while TCRdb's copy carries only in-frame clones and drops some. The data contain 35,000 to 55,000 clones, 92% of them seen just once; the ten biggest clones take up 1% to 1.5%. Trimming stripped 5 bases from V and 0 bases from J, with 14 bases between. The germline gives CDR1 SNHLY, CDR2 FYNNEI. This CDR3 comprises 16 residues. This clonotype originated in a female donor with multiple sclerosis, enrolled in a pregnancy study. This sequence joins TRBV2 and TRBJ1-3; possible D gene TRBD1, 6 bases. Sequenced: peripheral blood. CDR3 residues: CASSHPGEDSGNTIYF. The CDR3 bases are TGTGCCAGCAGTCACCCAGGGGAAGACTCTGGAAACACCATATATTTT.